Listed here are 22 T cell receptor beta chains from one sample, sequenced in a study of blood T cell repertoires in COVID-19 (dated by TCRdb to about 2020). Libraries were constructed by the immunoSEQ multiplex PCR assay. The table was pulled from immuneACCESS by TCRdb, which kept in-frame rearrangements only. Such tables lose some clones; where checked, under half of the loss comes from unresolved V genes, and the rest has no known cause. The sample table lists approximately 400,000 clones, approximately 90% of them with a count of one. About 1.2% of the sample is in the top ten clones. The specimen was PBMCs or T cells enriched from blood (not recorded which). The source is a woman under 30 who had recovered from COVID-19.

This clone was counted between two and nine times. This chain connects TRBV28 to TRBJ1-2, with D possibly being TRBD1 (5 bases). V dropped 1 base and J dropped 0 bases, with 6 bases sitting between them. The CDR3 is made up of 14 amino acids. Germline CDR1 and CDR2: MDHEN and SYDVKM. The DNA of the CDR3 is TGTGCCAGCAGTTTATTCAGGGCTAACTATGGCTACACCTTC. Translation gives CASSLFRANYGYTF.

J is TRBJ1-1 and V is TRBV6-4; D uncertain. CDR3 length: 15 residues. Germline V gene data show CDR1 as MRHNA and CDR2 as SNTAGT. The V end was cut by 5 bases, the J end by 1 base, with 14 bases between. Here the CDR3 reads CASSLTVEGNTEAFF. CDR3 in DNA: TGTGCCAGCAGTCTAACAGTTGAAGGGAACACTGAAGCTTTCTTT.

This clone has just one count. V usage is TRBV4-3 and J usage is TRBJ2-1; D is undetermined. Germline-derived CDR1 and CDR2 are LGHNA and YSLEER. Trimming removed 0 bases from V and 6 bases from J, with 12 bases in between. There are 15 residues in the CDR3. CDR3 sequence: CASSQEASSSNEQFF. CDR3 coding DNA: TGCGCCAGCAGCCAAGAGGCCAGTTCCAGCAATGAGCAGTTCTTC.

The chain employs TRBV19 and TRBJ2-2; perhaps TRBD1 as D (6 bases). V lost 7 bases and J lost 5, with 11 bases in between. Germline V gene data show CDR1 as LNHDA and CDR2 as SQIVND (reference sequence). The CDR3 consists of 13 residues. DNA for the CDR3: TGTGCCAGTACTGCAGGGGAAACCGGGGAGCTGTTTTTT. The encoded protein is CASTAGETGELFF. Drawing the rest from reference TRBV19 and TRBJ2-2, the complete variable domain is DGGITQSPKYLFRKEGQNVTLSCEQNLNHDAMYWYRQDPGQGLRLIYYSQIVNDFQKGDIAEGYSVSREKKESFPLTVTSAQKNPTAFYLCASTAGETGELFFGEGSRLTVL.

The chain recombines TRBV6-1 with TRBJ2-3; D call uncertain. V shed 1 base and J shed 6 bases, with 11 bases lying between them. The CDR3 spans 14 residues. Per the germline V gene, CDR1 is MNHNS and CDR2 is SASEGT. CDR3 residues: CASSEEVSVDTQYF. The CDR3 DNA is TGTGCCAGCAGTGAAGAAGTGAGTGTCGATACGCAGTATTTT.

The CDR3 sequence: CASSLVSLATGYSYEQYF. CDR3 coding DNA: TGTGCCAGCAGCTTAGTGTCCCTGGCGACAGGGTATTCCTACGAGCAGTACTTC. The chain joins TRBV7-2 to TRBJ2-7; 7 bases line up with TRBD1. V lost 1 base to trimming and J lost 1 base; unmatched junction nucleotides: 13. The CDR3 runs to 18 residues. Germline lookup yields CDR1 SGHTA and CDR2 FQGNSA.

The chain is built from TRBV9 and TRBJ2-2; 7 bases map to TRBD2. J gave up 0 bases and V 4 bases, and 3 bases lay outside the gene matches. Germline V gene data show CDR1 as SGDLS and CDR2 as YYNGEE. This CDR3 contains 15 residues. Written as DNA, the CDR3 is TGTGCCAGCAGCCTGGGGGGGACGAACACCGGGGAGCTGTTTTTT. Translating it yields CASSLGGTNTGELFF. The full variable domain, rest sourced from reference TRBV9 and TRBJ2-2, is DSGVTQTPKHLITATGQRVTLRCSPRSGDLSVYWYQQSLDQGLQFLIQYYNGEERAKGNILERFSAQQFPDLHSELNLSSLELGDSALYFCASSLGGTNTGELFFGEGSRLTVL.

CDR3: CASSVGTSGGTKETQYF. CDR3 sequence (DNA): TGTGCCAGCAGCGTAGGGACTAGCGGGGGGACCAAAGAGACCCAGTACTTC. The V gene is TRBV9, the J gene TRBJ2-5, with 14 bases lining up with TRBD2. The length of the CDR3 is 17 residues. Germline V gene data show CDR1 as SGDLS and CDR2 as YYNGEE. Unmatched junction bases numbered 4, after V lost 0 bases and J lost 3 bases.

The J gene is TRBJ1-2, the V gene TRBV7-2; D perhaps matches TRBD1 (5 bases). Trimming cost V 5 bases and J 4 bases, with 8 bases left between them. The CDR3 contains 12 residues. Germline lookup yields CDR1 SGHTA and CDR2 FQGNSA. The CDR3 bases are TGTGCCAGCAGCGCGGGGGGCTATGGCTACACCTTC. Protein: CASSAGGYGYTF.

The CDR3 DNA sequence: TGTGCCAGCAGTTTATTAGCCGAGCAGTACTTC. This translates into CASSLLAEQYF. J is TRBJ2-7 and V is TRBV28; D remains unclear. CDR1 is MDHEN, CDR2 SYDVKM, per germline. The length of the CDR3 is 11 residues. Trimming took 1 base from V and 6 from J, leaving 4 bases between them.

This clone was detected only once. The CDR3 sequence: CSVESGGFSNQPQHF. The CDR3 coding sequence is TGCAGCGTTGAATCAGGGGGCTTCAGCAATCAGCCCCAGCATTTT. This chain joins TRBV29-1 and TRBJ1-5; 8 nucleotides agree with TRBD1. Germline values: CDR1 SQVTM, CDR2 ANQGSEA. Trimming at V came to 2 bases and at J to 1 base, leaving 4 bases not matched to a gene. This CDR3 has 15 amino acids.

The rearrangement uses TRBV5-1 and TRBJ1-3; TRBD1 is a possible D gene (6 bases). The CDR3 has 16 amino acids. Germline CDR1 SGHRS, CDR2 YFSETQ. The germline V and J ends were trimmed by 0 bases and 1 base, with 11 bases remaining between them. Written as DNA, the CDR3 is TGCGCCAGCAGCTTGGACAGGGTAATTTCTGGAAACACCATATATTTT. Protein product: CASSLDRVISGNTIYF.

Written as DNA, the CDR3 is TGCGCCAGCAGCCCAAACACAGATACGCAGTATTTT. As protein: CASSPNTDTQYF. This sequence joins TRBV5-1 and TRBJ2-3; D gene uncertain. Germline V gene data show CDR1 as SGHRS and CDR2 as YFSETQ. V was trimmed by 4 bases and J by 2 bases, leaving 5 bases between them. The length of the CDR3 is 12 residues.

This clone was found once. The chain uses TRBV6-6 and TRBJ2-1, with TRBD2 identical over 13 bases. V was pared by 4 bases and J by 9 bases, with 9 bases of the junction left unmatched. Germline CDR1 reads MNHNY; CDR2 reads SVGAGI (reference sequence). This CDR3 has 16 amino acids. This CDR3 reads CASSSTSGGAGSEQFF. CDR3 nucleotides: TGTGCCAGCAGTTCCACTAGCGGGGGGGCGGGGAGTGAGCAGTTCTTC.

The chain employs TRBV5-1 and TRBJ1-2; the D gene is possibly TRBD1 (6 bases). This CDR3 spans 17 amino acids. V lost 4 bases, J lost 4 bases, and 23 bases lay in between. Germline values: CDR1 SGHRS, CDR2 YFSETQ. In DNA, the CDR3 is TGCGCCAGCAGCCCGGGCTCTGGGGGCAGTTGGGGCTATGGCTACACCTTC. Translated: CASSPGSGGSWGYGYTF.

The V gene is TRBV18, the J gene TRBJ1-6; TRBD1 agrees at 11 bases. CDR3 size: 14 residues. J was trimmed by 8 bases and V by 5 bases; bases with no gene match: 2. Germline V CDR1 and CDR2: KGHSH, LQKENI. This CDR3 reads CASSMGQGDSPLHF. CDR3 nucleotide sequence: TGTGCCAGCTCAATGGGACAGGGGGATTCACCCCTCCACTTT.

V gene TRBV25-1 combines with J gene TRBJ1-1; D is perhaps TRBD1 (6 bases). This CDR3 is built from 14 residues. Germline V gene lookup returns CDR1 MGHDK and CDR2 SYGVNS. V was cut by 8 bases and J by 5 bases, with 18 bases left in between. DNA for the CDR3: TGTGCCAGCCGAAAAGTAGGACAGTCAACTGAAGCTTTCTTT. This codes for CASRKVGQSTEAFF.

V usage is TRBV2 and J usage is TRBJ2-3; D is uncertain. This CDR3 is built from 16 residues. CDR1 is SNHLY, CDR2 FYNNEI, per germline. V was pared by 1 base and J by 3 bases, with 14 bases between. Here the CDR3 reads CASSEEENYLTDTQYF. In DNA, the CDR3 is TGTGCCAGCAGTGAAGAGGAGAACTATCTTACAGATACGCAGTATTTT.

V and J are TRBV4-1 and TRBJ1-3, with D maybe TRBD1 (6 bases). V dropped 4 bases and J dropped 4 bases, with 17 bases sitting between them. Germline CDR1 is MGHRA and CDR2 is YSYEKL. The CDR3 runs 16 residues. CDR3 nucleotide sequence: TGCGCCAGCAGCCCCTATAGGGGGGGAGACGGAAACACCATATATTTT. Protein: CASSPYRGGDGNTIYF.

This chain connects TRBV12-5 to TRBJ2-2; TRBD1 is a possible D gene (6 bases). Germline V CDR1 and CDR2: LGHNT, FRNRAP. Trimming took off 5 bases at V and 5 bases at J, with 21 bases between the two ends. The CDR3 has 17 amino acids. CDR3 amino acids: CASGRDPQGPWTGELFF. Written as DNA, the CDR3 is TGTGCTAGTGGTCGGGACCCACAGGGCCCGTGGACCGGGGAGCTGTTTTTT. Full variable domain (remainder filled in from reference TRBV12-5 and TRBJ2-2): DARVTQTPRHKVTEMGQEVTMRCQPILGHNTVFWYRQTMMQGLELLAYFRNRAPLDDSGMPKDRFSAEMPDATLATLKIQPSEPRDSAVYFCASGRDPQGPWTGELFFGEGSRLTVL.

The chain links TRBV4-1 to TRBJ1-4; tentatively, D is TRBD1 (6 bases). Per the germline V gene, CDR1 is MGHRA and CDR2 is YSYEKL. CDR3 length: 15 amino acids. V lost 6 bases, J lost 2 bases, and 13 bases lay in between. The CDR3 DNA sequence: TGCGCCAGCAGGGGGACACGGGCCACTAATGAAAAACTGTTTTTT. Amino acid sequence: CASRGTRATNEKLFF.

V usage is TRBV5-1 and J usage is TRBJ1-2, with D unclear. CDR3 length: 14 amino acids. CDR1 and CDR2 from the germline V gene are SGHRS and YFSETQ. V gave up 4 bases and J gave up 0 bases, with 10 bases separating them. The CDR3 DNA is TGCGCCAGCAGCCCCGAGGAAACTAACTATGGCTACACCTTC. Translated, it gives CASSPEETNYGYTF.